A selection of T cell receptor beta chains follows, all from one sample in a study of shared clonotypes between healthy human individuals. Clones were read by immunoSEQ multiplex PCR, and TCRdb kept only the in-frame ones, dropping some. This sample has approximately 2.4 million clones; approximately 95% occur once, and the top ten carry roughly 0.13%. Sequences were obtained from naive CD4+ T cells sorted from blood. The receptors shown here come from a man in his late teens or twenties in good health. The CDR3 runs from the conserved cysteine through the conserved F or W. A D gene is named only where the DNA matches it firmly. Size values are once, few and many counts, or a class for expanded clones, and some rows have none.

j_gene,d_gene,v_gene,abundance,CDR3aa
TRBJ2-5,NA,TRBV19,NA,CATMAGKSDQETQYF
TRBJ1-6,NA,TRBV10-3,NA,CAISEQVNSPLHF
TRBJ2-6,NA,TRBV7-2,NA,CASQIVRVISGANVLTF
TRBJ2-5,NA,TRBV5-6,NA,CASSLQGEFRETQYF
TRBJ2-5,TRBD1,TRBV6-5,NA,CASSRQGARETQYF
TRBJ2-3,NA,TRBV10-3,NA,CAITEGWKQYF
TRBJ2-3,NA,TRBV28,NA,CASRRRDSSRPDTQYF
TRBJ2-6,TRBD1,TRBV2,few,CASLGTGGSGANVLTF
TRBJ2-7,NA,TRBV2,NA,CASSEAWEQDEQYF
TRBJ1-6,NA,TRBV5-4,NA,CASSQDISSPLHF
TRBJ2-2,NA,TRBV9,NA,CASSPQGFTTTGELFF
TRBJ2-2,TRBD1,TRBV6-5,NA,CASSQPGQGAGELFF
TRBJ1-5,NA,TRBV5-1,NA,CASSTIPDQPQHF
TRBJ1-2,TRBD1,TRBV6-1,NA,CASRVPGTANYGYTF
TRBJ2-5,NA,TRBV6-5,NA,CASSAPGTYQETQYF
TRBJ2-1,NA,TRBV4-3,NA,CASSQDMGTHNEQFF
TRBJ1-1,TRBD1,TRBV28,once,CASSSPDRTNTEAFF
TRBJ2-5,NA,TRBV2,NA,CASSVRVGETQYF
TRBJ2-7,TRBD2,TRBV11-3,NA,CASSPTSGSYEQYF
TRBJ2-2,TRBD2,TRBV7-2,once,CASSPRTSGTNTGELFF
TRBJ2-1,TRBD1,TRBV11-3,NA,CASSAGQGNPFSYNEQFF
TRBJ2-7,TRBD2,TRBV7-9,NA,CASSLAGGEQYF
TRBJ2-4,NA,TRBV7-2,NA,CASSSGLDTNIQYF
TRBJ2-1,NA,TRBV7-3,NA,CASSLGPNNEQFF
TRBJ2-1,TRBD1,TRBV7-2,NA,CASSSPPGQGTHNEQFF
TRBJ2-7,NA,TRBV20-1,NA,CSATRDGEQYF
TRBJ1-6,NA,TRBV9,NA,CASSVEVSANNSPLHF
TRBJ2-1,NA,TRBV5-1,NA,CASSLGTSDINEQFF
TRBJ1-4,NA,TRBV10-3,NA,CAITSGSRGEKLFF
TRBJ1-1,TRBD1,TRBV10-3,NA,CAISGTGGEITEAFF
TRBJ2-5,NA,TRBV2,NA,CASSREQGRQETQYF
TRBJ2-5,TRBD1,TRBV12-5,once,CARTGDRETQYF
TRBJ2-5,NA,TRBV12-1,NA,CASSFSSLAGEEETQYF
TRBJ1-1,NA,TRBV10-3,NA,CAISEKGNMNTEAFF
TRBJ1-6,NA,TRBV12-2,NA,CASRSDSSYNSPLHF
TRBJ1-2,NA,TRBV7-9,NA,CASSLDLTGVGSYGYTF
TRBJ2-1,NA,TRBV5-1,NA,CASSLWGHRFF
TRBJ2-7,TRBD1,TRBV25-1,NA,CASSGTARTGSDEQYF
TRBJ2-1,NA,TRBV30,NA,CAWRSGVGNNEQFF
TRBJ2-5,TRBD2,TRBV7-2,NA,CASSLGLAEETQYF
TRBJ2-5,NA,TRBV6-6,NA,CASRPSGQETQYF
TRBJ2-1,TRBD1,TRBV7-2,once,CASSRQGVANEQFF
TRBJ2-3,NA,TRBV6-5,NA,CASGPSRDTQYF
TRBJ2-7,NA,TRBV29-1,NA,CSVEDRVREGGTEQYF